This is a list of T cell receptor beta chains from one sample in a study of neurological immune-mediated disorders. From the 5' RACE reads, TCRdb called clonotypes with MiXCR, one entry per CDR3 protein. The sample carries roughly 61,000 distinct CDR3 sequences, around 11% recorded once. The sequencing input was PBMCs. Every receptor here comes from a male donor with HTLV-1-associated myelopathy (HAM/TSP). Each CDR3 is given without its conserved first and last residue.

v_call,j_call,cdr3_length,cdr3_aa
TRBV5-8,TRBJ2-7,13,ASSSLDRASYEQY
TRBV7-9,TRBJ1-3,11,ASSAGAGNTIY
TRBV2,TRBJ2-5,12,ASSSSGGQETQY
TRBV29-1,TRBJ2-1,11,SVEGQVHNEQF
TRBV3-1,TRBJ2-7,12,ASQGMSASYEQY
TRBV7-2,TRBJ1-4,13,ASSLQGATNEKLF
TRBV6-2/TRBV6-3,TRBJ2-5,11,ASTRDRQETQY
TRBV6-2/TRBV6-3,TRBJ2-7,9,ASSYFHEQY
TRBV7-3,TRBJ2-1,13,ASSSADRGRVEQF
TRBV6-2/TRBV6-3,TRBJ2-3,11,ASSYGGIVLEY
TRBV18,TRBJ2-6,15,ASSPAGAISGANVLT
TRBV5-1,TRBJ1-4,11,ASRGQENEKLF
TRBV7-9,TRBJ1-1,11,ASSDRTGTEAF
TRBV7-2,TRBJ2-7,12,ASSPTAATYEQY
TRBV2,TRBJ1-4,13,ASSDYRATNEKLF
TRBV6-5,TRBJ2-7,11,ASISPRSYEQY
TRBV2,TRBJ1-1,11,ASRTAGLTEAF
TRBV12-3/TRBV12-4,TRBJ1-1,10,ASSFGATEAF
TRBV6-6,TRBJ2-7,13,ASSLERDLPYEQY
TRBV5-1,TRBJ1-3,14,ASSLEPSDSGNTIY
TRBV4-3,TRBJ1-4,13,ASSLNRATNEKLF
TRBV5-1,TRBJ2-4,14,ASSLGWDPREDIQY
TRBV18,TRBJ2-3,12,ASSPPLSTDTQY
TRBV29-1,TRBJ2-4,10,SARDGGDIQY
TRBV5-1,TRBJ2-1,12,ASSLQSSYNEQF
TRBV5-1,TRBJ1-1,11,ASSADRATEAF
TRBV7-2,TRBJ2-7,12,ASSLSLGAYEQY
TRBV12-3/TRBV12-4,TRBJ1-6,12,ASGRQAYNSPLH
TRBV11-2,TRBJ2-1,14,ASSAQVASPYNEQF
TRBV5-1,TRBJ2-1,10,ASSPGGDEQF
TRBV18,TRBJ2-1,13,ASSPPRGLGDEQF
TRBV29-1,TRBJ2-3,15,SVDGIRAGVYTDTQY
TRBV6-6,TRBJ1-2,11,ASSYGTGPGYT
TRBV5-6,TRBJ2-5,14,ASSAAGTRSSGSQY
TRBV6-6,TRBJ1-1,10,ASSYSDTEAF
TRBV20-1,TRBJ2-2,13,SARDSGVNTGELF
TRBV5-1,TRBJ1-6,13,ASSLAASINSPLH
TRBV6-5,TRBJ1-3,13,ASSSDRGRGNTIY
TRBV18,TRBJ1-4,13,ASSPGGRNNEKLF
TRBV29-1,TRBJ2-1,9,SVEIRNEQF
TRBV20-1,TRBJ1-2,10,SASWGVGGYT
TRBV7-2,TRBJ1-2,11,ASSFGQGYGYT
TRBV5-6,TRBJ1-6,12,ASSLYRVNSPLH
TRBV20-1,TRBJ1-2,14,SASSQGASLNYGYT
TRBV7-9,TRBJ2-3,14,ASSLVSGVRTDTQY
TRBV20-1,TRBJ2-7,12,SARDWEGLYEQY
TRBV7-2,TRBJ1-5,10,ASSPSGQPQH
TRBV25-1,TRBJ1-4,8,ASSDGKLF